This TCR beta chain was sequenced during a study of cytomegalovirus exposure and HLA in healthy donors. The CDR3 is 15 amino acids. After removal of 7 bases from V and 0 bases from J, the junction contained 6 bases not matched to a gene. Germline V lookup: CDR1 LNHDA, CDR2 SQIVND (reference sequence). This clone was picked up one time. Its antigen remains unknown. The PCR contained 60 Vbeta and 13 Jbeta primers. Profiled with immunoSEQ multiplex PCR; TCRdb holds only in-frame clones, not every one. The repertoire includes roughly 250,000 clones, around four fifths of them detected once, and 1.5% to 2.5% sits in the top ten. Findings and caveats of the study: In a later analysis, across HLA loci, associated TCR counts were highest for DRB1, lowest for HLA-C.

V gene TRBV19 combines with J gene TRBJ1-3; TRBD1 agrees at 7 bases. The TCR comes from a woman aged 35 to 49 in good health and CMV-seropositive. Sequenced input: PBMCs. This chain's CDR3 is CASTLDRNSGNTIYF. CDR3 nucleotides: TGTGCCAGTACCCTGGACAGGAACTCTGGAAACACCATATATTTT.